The 31 T cell receptor beta chains below were found in one sample sequenced in a study of identical twins. From the 5' RACE reads, TCRdb called clonotypes with MiXCR, one entry per CDR3 protein. The data show roughly 540,000 distinct CDR3 sequences, roughly a fifth seen once. The same sample was also used in a study of T cells expressing NK-cell markers.

Input material: CD4+ T cells sorted from blood. All receptors come from a woman aged 18-29 years in good health.

This clonotype has more than one count but fewer than ten. The rearrangement links TRBV3-1 to TRBJ2-6; possible D gene TRBD1, 6 bases. The CDR3 totals 18 residues. Germline CDR1 LGHDT, CDR2 YNNKEL (reference sequence). V was shortened by 7 bases and J by 0 bases, with 19 bases between the two germline ends. The CDR3 spells CASTTWGRGDSGANVLTF. Here the CDR3 DNA reads TGTGCCAGCACCACTTGGGGCAGGGGCGACTCTGGGGCCAACGTCCTGACTTTC. Based on the CDR3 plus reference TRBV3-1 and TRBJ2-6, the full variable domain is DTAVSQTPKYLVTQMGNDKSIKCEQNLGHDTMYWYKQDSKKFLKIMFSYNNKELIINETVPNRFSPKSPDKAHLNLHINSLELGDSAVYFCASTTWGRGDSGANVLTFGAGSRLTVL.

The rearrangement links TRBV12-3 or TRBV12-4 to TRBJ1-1; TRBD1 is a possible D gene (5 bases). Trimming left V 8 bases short and J 8 bases short, with 15 bases between. The CDR3 is 12 residues long. CDR3 nucleotides: TGTGCCAGCGGCCCAGACAGCTACGAAGCTTTCTTT. Translating it yields CASGPDSYEAFF.

The rearrangement links TRBV18 to TRBJ1-2; possible D gene TRBD1, 5 bases. This CDR3 has 13 residues. Germline CDR1 reads KGHSH; CDR2 reads LQKENI. Between the trimmed V and J ends, which lost 5 bases and 4 bases, there was a span of 11 bases. CDR3 loop: CASSSGTVYGYTF. CDR3 in DNA: TGTGCCAGCTCATCCGGGACCGTCTATGGCTACACCTTC.

The V gene is TRBV9, the J gene TRBJ2-1; 9 bases line up with TRBD1. CDR1 and CDR2 from the germline V gene are SGDLS and YYNGEE. The CDR3 is made up of 15 amino acids. V dropped 4 bases and J dropped 9; count of bases not matched to a gene: 11. The CDR3 nucleotides are TGTGCCAGCAGCTTGGGACAGGGAAGGAGGGGTGAGCAGTTCTTC. It is translated as CASSLGQGRRGEQFF. The full variable domain, completed using reference TRBV9 and TRBJ2-1, is DSGVTQTPKHLITATGQRVTLRCSPRSGDLSVYWYQQSLDQGLQFLIQYYNGEERAKGNILERFSAQQFPDLHSELNLSSLELGDSALYFCASSLGQGRRGEQFFGPGTRLTVL.

This clonotype was picked up a small number of times. V is TRBV10-2 and J is TRBJ1-3; D is undetermined. V gave up 4 bases and J gave up 4 bases, with 5 bases separating them. Germline CDR1 is WSHSY and CDR2 is SAAADI. The CDR3 consists of 12 residues. CDR3 coding DNA: TGCGCCAGCAGTGTGGGGGGAAACACCATATATTTT. Encoded protein: CASSVGGNTIYF.

This clonotype was found a few times. The J gene is TRBJ2-3, the V gene TRBV6-1; TRBD2 matches at 13 bases. The CDR3 is 14 amino acids. Trimming cost V 11 bases and J 4 bases; bases outside gene matches: 6. CDR1 is MNHNS and CDR2 is SASEGT in the germline V gene. The CDR3 is CAGSGTSGADTQYF. The CDR3 nucleotides are TGTGCCGGCTCCGGGACTAGCGGGGCAGATACGCAGTATTTT.

This clonotype has only a few counts. This chain joins TRBV10-3 and TRBJ2-2; maybe TRBD2 (6 bases). The CDR3 totals 15 residues. V lost 4 bases and J 7 bases, leaving 16 bases between the germline ends. Germline values: CDR1 ENHRY, CDR2 SYGVKD. The CDR3 DNA sequence: TGTGCCATCAGTGGAAGGACGGGAGAGCTCGGGGAGCTGTTTTTT. Protein: CAISGRTGELGELFF.

This clonotype was counted only a few times. The chain has TRBV7-9 and TRBJ2-1; D could derive from TRBD1 or TRBD2 (5 bases each). From germline, CDR1 is SEHNR and CDR2 FQNEAQ (reference sequence). With 4 bases removed from V and 3 bases from J, the gap between germline ends came to 13 bases. The CDR3 contains 15 residues. The CDR3 coding sequence is TGTGCCAGCAGCTACCTAGTGGGGGACTACAATGAGCAGTTCTTC. Its translation: CASSYLVGDYNEQFF.

This clonotype was found a few times. The chain carries TRBV5-1 and TRBJ1-2, with D uncertain. Germline V gene sequence: CDR1 SGHRS, CDR2 YFSETQ. V was shortened by 0 bases and J by 4 bases, with 13 bases between the two germline ends. This CDR3 region has 15 residues. CDR3 sequence reads: CASSLVAAAPYGYTF. The CDR3 nucleotides read TGCGCCAGCAGCTTGGTGGCCGCCGCCCCCTATGGCTACACCTTC.

A few counts support this clonotype. The gene calls are TRBV5-1 and TRBJ2-7; maybe TRBD2 (5 bases). Germline V gene sequence: CDR1 SGHRS, CDR2 YFSETQ. V was cut by 4 bases and J by 4 bases, with 15 bases left in between. The CDR3 has 14 amino acids. CDR3 coding DNA: TGCGCCAGCAGCCCAACCCCCGGGGTTTACGAGCAGTACTTC. Protein product: CASSPTPGVYEQYF.

The chain combines TRBV6-4 with TRBJ2-3; no definite D call. The germline V gene has CDR1 MRHNA and CDR2 SNTAGT. The CDR3 consists of 13 residues. Between the trimmed V and J ends, which lost 0 bases and 2 bases, there was a span of 3 bases. CDR3 residues: CASSDSTTDTQYF. The CDR3 DNA reads TGTGCCAGCAGTGACTCGACCACAGATACGCAGTATTTT.

The genes are TRBV20-1 and TRBJ2-1; perhaps TRBD2 as D (7 bases). There are 13 residues in the CDR3. The ends were cut back, 5 bases at V and 7 bases at J, with 15 bases in the middle. CDR1 is DFQATT and CDR2 is SNEGSKA in the germline V gene (reference sequence). The CDR3 DNA follows: TGCAGTGCTCCCCCGCGGGGGCTTAATGAGCAGTTCTTC. It codes for CSAPPRGLNEQFF.

V gene TRBV5-4 combines with J gene TRBJ2-7, with TRBD2 matching 13 bases. The CDR3 contains 16 residues. Germline V gene sequence: CDR1 SGHNT, CDR2 YYREEE (reference sequence). J lost 5 bases, V lost 4 bases, and 9 bases had no gene match. This CDR3 reads CASSHGLAGVAHEQYF. The DNA for the CDR3 is TGTGCCAGCAGCCACGGACTAGCGGGGGTGGCTCACGAGCAGTACTTC.

This clonotype has a handful of counts. The chain's CDR3 is CAIRDFSSYEQYF. The CDR3 coding sequence is TGTGCCATCAGGGACTTTAGCTCCTACGAGCAGTACTTC. The gene calls are TRBV10-3 and TRBJ2-7; possible D gene TRBD2, 5 bases. The CDR3 extends over 13 amino acids. Trimming shortened V by 6 bases and J by 0 bases, and 9 bases separated the two germline ends. Germline V gene lookup returns CDR1 ENHRY and CDR2 SYGVKD.

This clonotype was counted between two and nine times. This rearrangement joins TRBV12-3 or TRBV12-4 to TRBJ1-4; D unresolved. This CDR3 is 14 amino acids long. Trimming stripped 7 bases from V and 8 bases from J, with 17 bases between. The CDR3 region has the DNA TGTGCCAGCACCGGCGGGGTTGTAGAAGAAAAACTGTTTTTT. Its protein product is CASTGGVVEEKLFF.

This clonotype was counted a few times. This chain uses TRBV10-3 with TRBJ2-5; tentatively, D is TRBD1 (5 bases). Germline V gene sequence: CDR1 ENHRY, CDR2 SYGVKD. The CDR3 consists of 15 residues. V lost 0 bases and J 5 bases, leaving 13 bases between the germline ends. The CDR3 here is CAISESFGASETQYF. CDR3 nucleotides: TGTGCCATCAGTGAGTCCTTTGGGGCTTCGGAGACCCAGTACTTC.

This chain uses TRBV6-1 with TRBJ1-3; no reliable D call. There are 13 residues in the CDR3. V lost 7 bases to trimming and J lost 0 bases, with 7 bases between them. Germline V gene lookup returns CDR1 MNHNS and CDR2 SASEGT. CDR3 loop: CASIVSSGNTIYF. In nucleotides, the CDR3 is TGTGCCAGCATCGTGAGCTCTGGAAACACCATATATTTT.

The chain has TRBV12-3 or TRBV12-4 and TRBJ1-6; D unclear. CDR3 size: 14 residues. The V and J ends lost 6 bases and 5 bases respectively, with 11 bases between them. CDR3 loop: CASSLLGDNSPLHF. DNA for the CDR3: TGTGCCAGCAGCCTACTTGGGGATAATTCACCCCTCCACTTT.

This clonotype has only a few counts. The V gene is TRBV9, the J gene TRBJ2-1; D is unresolved. CDR1 is SGDLS and CDR2 is YYNGEE in the germline V gene. This CDR3 has 14 amino acids. V lost 1 base to trimming and J lost 12 bases, with 17 bases between them. The CDR3 loop is CASSVSPSRPGQFF. The CDR3 DNA sequence: TGTGCCAGCAGCGTAAGCCCCTCGCGGCCTGGGCAGTTCTTC.

The gene calls are TRBV20-1 and TRBJ2-2; the D gene is possibly TRBD2 (6 bases). The ends were cut back, 0 bases at V and 7 bases at J, with 12 bases in the middle. There are 14 residues in the CDR3. CDR1 DFQATT and CDR2 SNEGSKA come from the germline V gene (reference sequence). Written as DNA, the CDR3 is TGCAGTGCTAGAGATGGGGCAGCGGGCGGGGAGCTGTTTTTT. This codes for CSARDGAAGGELFF.

This clonotype has only a few counts. This chain uses TRBV5-5 with TRBJ2-1; maybe TRBD2 (6 bases). The CDR3 has 15 residues. The V gene's germline CDR1 is SGHKS and CDR2 YYEKEE (reference sequence). Trimming shortened V by 1 base and J by 9 bases, and 17 bases separated the two germline ends. The CDR3 spells CASSLSGRGTIEQFF. The CDR3 DNA follows: TGTGCCAGCAGCTTGAGCGGGCGCGGTACAATTGAGCAGTTCTTC.

This chain uses TRBV3-1 with TRBJ1-1; the match to TRBD1 covers 7 bases. V gave up 2 bases and J gave up 4 bases; unmatched junction bases: 7. The CDR3 is 15 residues long. Per the germline V gene, CDR1 is LGHDT and CDR2 is YNNKEL (reference sequence). The CDR3 DNA is TGTGCCAGCAGCCAATATCGCGACAGGGCCACTGAAGCTTTCTTT. It translates to CASSQYRDRATEAFF.

The chain recombines TRBV7-2 with TRBJ2-2; no clear D. V lost 6 bases, J lost 7 bases, and 9 bases lay in between. Germline assignment: CDR1 SGHTA and CDR2 FQGNSA. This CDR3 comprises 12 residues. The CDR3 DNA sequence: TGTGCCAGCAGGCCTCATAGCGGGGAGCTGTTTTTT. It specifies CASRPHSGELFF.

This clonotype showed up many times. The rearrangement uses TRBV29-1 and TRBJ1-2, with D maybe TRBD1 (6 bases). The CDR3 contains 16 residues. Germline CDR1 and CDR2: SQVTM and ANQGSEA. Trimming cost V 7 bases and J 1 base, with 22 bases left between them. The CDR3 loop reads CSAGGQGGGGNYGYTF. The CDR3 DNA follows: TGCAGCGCCGGCGGTCAGGGTGGAGGGGGTAACTATGGCTACACCTTC.

This chain uses TRBV25-1 with TRBJ1-1, with D perhaps TRBD1 (5 bases). This CDR3 spans 14 amino acids. Trimming removed 5 bases from V and 1 base from J, with 11 bases in between. Germline loops: CDR1 MGHDK, CDR2 SYGVNS. The CDR3 sequence is CASSRGGGNTEAFF. The CDR3 DNA is TGTGCCAGCAGTCGGGGGGGTGGGAACACTGAAGCTTTCTTT.

This chain uses TRBV20-1 with TRBJ2-7; D not resolved. Trimming removed 3 bases at V and 3 bases at J, with 6 bases between. Germline CDR1 and CDR2: DFQATT and SNEGSKA (reference sequence). The CDR3 loop spans 11 amino acids. CDR3 coding DNA: TGCAGTGCTAGTCGTGTCTACGAGCAGTACTTC. Residues: CSASRVYEQYF.

The J gene is TRBJ1-1, the V gene TRBV11-2; D is unclear. This CDR3 comprises 14 residues. Per the germline V gene, CDR1 is SGHAT and CDR2 is FQNNGV. Trimming left V 1 base short and J 7 bases short, with 13 bases between. The CDR3 protein is CASSLGRRTGEAFF. CDR3 DNA: TGTGCCAGCAGCTTAGGTCGCCGGACCGGTGAAGCTTTCTTT. Using reference TRBV11-2 and TRBJ1-1 for the parts outside the CDR3, the full variable domain is EAGVAQSPRYKIIEKRQSVAFWCNPISGHATLYWYQQILGQGPKLLIQFQNNGVVDDSQLPKDRFSAERLKGVDSTLKIQPAKLEDSAVYLCASSLGRRTGEAFFGQGTRLTVV.

The chain combines TRBV5-1 with TRBJ2-7; no definite D call. The CDR3 runs 13 residues. Trimming stripped 6 bases from V and 6 bases from J, with 16 bases between. Looked up from germline, CDR1 is SGHRS and CDR2 is YFSETQ. CDR3 amino acids: CASMVTTDAEQYF. The CDR3 bases are TGCGCCAGCATGGTTACCACGGATGCCGAGCAGTACTTC.

This clonotype appeared a single time. The chain recombines TRBV29-1 with TRBJ1-1; D remains unclear. The germline V and J ends were trimmed by 0 bases and 9 bases, with 11 bases remaining between them. The germline gives CDR1 SQVTM, CDR2 ANQGSEA. The CDR3 consists of 12 residues. The CDR3 loop is CSVEDLGRKAFF. The CDR3 DNA follows: TGCAGCGTTGAAGATTTGGGCAGAAAAGCTTTCTTT.

This clonotype was seen a few times. The CDR3 nucleotides read TGTGCCAGCAGTCAAACCGGGGAGCTGTTTTTT. This encodes CASSQTGELFF. This chain uses TRBV27 with TRBJ2-2; unclear D gene. V lost 5 bases to trimming and J lost 5 bases, with 3 bases between them. The CDR3 length is 11 residues. Germline-derived CDR1 and CDR2 are MNHEY and SMNVEV (reference sequence).

V usage is TRBV11-2 and J usage is TRBJ2-1, with 8 bases aligning to TRBD1. Per the germline V gene, CDR1 is SGHAT and CDR2 is FQNNGV. J lost 1 base, V lost 5 bases, and 13 bases had no gene match. CDR3 length: 18 amino acids. The CDR3 spells CASSPGQGTSGSYNEQFF. For the CDR3, the DNA is TGTGCCAGCAGCCCAGGACAGGGAACAAGCGGATCCTACAATGAGCAGTTCTTC.